The rows below give T cell receptor beta chains drawn from one sample of a study of blood T cells in healthy people across ages. TCRdb called the 5' RACE reads again in MiXCR, with one record for every CDR3 protein. In the table there are some 730,000 distinct CDR3 sequences, 22% of which are singletons. Sequenced: blood. Receptors were obtained from a man between 65 and 79 years old in good health. CDR3s include the opening cysteine and the closing phenylalanine or tryptophan. Fields, in order: clone size, J gene, V gene, D gene, CDR3 protein, CDR3 DNA. A D gene is named only where the DNA matches it firmly. Size tells how often a clone was seen (once, few, many) or the class of an expanded clone, and some rows leave it out.

clone_size: -
j_call: TRBJ2-5
v_call: TRBV7-9
d_call: TRBD2
cdr3_aa: CASSWTRAGGETQYF
cdr3_nt: TGTGCCAGCAGCTGGACCCGGGCGGGAGGAGAGACCCAGTACTTC

clone_size: once
j_call: TRBJ1-4
v_call: TRBV29-1
d_call: TRBD1
cdr3_aa: CSVLTGVAEKLFF
cdr3_nt: TGCAGCGTGCTGACAGGGGTCGCGGAAAAACTGTTTTTT

clone_size: few
j_call: TRBJ2-3
v_call: TRBV7-8
d_call: -
cdr3_aa: CASSNKRGTQYF
cdr3_nt: TGTGCCAGCAGCAACAAAAGGGGTACGCAGTATTTT

clone_size: few
j_call: TRBJ1-4
v_call: TRBV19
d_call: -
cdr3_aa: CASSPRQATNEKLFF
cdr3_nt: TGTGCCAGTTCGCCTCGACAGGCTACTAATGAAAAACTGTTTTTT

clone_size: -
j_call: TRBJ1-2
v_call: TRBV29-1
d_call: TRBD1
cdr3_aa: CSVRTGTNYGYTF
cdr3_nt: TGCAGCGTCCGGACAGGGACTAACTATGGCTACACCTTC

clone_size: few
j_call: TRBJ2-3
v_call: TRBV7-2
d_call: TRBD2
cdr3_aa: CASSLDFAGGPEDTQYF
cdr3_nt: TGTGCCAGCAGCTTAGACTTTGCGGGAGGGCCGGAAGATACGCAGTATTTT

clone_size: many
j_call: TRBJ2-2
v_call: TRBV12-3/TRBV12-4
d_call: -
cdr3_aa: CASSLGGGELFF
cdr3_nt: TGTGCCAGCAGCCTCGGGGGCGGGGAGCTGTTTTTT

clone_size: few
j_call: TRBJ1-5
v_call: TRBV5-1
d_call: -
cdr3_aa: CASSLYGEGQPQHF
cdr3_nt: TGCGCCAGCAGCTTGTATGGGGAAGGCCAGCCCCAGCATTTT

clone_size: few
j_call: TRBJ1-3
v_call: TRBV12-3/TRBV12-4
d_call: TRBD1
cdr3_aa: CASSFLGQSSGNTIYF
cdr3_nt: TGTGCCAGCAGTTTCTTGGGACAGAGCTCTGGAAACACCATATATTTT

clone_size: -
j_call: TRBJ1-4
v_call: TRBV20-1
d_call: -
cdr3_aa: CSARFGGEGEKLFF
cdr3_nt: TGCAGTGCTAGATTTGGGGGGGAGGGCGAAAAACTGTTTTTT

clone_size: few
j_call: TRBJ1-2
v_call: TRBV7-9
d_call: -
cdr3_aa: CASSFDGNYGYTF
cdr3_nt: TGTGCCAGCAGCTTCGACGGCAACTATGGCTACACCTTC

clone_size: few
j_call: TRBJ1-2
v_call: TRBV19
d_call: -
cdr3_aa: CASSGSLQSNYGYTF
cdr3_nt: TGTGCCAGTAGTGGGTCGCTCCAGTCTAACTATGGCTACACCTTC

clone_size: -
j_call: TRBJ1-4
v_call: TRBV20-1
d_call: TRBD1
cdr3_aa: CSSNRDRVSINEKLFF
cdr3_nt: TGCAGTTCAAACCGGGACAGGGTTTCCATTAATGAAAAACTGTTTTTT

clone_size: few
j_call: TRBJ2-3
v_call: TRBV7-6
d_call: -
cdr3_aa: CASSFTEATDTQYF
cdr3_nt: TGTGCCAGCAGCTTTACGGAGGCGACAGATACGCAGTATTTT

clone_size: -
j_call: TRBJ1-2
v_call: TRBV5-1
d_call: -
cdr3_aa: CASSSHKDLNYGYTF
cdr3_nt: TGCGCCAGCAGCTCCCATAAGGATCTTAACTATGGCTACACCTTC

clone_size: few
j_call: TRBJ2-1
v_call: TRBV29-1
d_call: TRBD1
cdr3_aa: CSGAGQGYNEQFF
cdr3_nt: TGCAGCGGGGCAGGACAGGGCTACAATGAGCAGTTCTTC

clone_size: many
j_call: TRBJ1-2
v_call: TRBV5-1
d_call: TRBD1
cdr3_aa: CASSLGTGGTYGYTF
cdr3_nt: TGTGCCAGCAGCTTGGGGACAGGGGGCACCTATGGCTACACCTTC

clone_size: few
j_call: TRBJ2-6
v_call: TRBV3-1
d_call: -
cdr3_aa: CASTGALGANVLTF
cdr3_nt: TGTGCCAGCACGGGAGCGCTTGGGGCCAACGTCCTGACTTTC

clone_size: -
j_call: TRBJ2-5
v_call: TRBV7-7
d_call: -
cdr3_aa: CASSLVEGELGETQYF
cdr3_nt: TGTGCCAGCAGCTTAGTAGAGGGGGAGCTGGGGGAGACCCAGTACTTC

clone_size: few
j_call: TRBJ2-2
v_call: TRBV7-7
d_call: TRBD1
cdr3_aa: CASSPTGATGELFF
cdr3_nt: TGTGCCAGCAGCCCCACAGGGGCCACCGGGGAGCTGTTTTTT

clone_size: -
j_call: TRBJ2-2
v_call: TRBV20-1
d_call: -
cdr3_aa: CSASRRRGELFF
cdr3_nt: TGCAGTGCTAGTCGACGAAGGGGGGAGCTGTTTTTT

clone_size: few
j_call: TRBJ2-1
v_call: TRBV12-3/TRBV12-4
d_call: TRBD2
cdr3_aa: CASSPRLARNNEQFF
cdr3_nt: TGTGCCAGCAGTCCAAGACTAGCTCGTAACAATGAGCAGTTCTTC

clone_size: -
j_call: TRBJ2-1
v_call: TRBV20-1
d_call: TRBD2
cdr3_aa: CSASPSTSGVDNEQFF
cdr3_nt: TGCAGTGCGAGCCCTAGCACTAGCGGGGTGGACAATGAGCAGTTCTTC

clone_size: few
j_call: TRBJ2-7
v_call: TRBV28
d_call: -
cdr3_aa: CASSPPQGDEQYF
cdr3_nt: TGTGCCAGCAGTCCGCCACAAGGGGACGAGCAGTACTTC

clone_size: -
j_call: TRBJ2-1
v_call: TRBV29-1
d_call: -
cdr3_aa: CSFGRWVSNGQFF
cdr3_nt: TGCAGCTTTGGACGCTGGGTCAGCAATGGGCAGTTCTTC

clone_size: few
j_call: TRBJ1-2
v_call: TRBV9
d_call: -
cdr3_aa: CASSVVEGSYGYTF
cdr3_nt: TGTGCCAGCAGCGTAGTTGAGGGGAGCTATGGCTACACCTTC

clone_size: many
j_call: TRBJ2-5
v_call: TRBV19
d_call: -
cdr3_aa: CASSRDKETQYF
cdr3_nt: TGTGCCAGTAGCCGAGATAAAGAGACCCAGTACTTC

clone_size: once
j_call: TRBJ1-1
v_call: TRBV20-1
d_call: TRBD1
cdr3_aa: CSARDRTGANTEAFF
cdr3_nt: TGCAGTGCTAGAGACCGGACAGGGGCGAACACTGAAGCTTTCTTT

clone_size: few
j_call: TRBJ2-1
v_call: TRBV20-1
d_call: -
cdr3_aa: CSARGSRMNEQFF
cdr3_nt: TGCAGTGCTAGAGGGTCACGAATGAATGAGCAGTTCTTC

clone_size: -
j_call: TRBJ1-1
v_call: TRBV12-3/TRBV12-4
d_call: -
cdr3_aa: CASTQRVNTEAFF
cdr3_nt: TGTGCCAGCACCCAGAGAGTGAACACTGAAGCTTTCTTT

clone_size: -
j_call: TRBJ1-1
v_call: TRBV20-1
d_call: -
cdr3_aa: CSARDSPRGTAEAFF
cdr3_nt: TGCAGTGCTAGAGATTCCCCTCGTGGTACTGCTGAAGCTTTCTTT

clone_size: few
j_call: TRBJ2-7
v_call: TRBV3-1
d_call: -
cdr3_aa: CASSLGLVSYEQYF
cdr3_nt: TGTGCCAGCAGCCTAGGACTTGTCTCCTACGAGCAGTACTTC

clone_size: -
j_call: TRBJ2-1
v_call: TRBV24-1
d_call: -
cdr3_aa: CATSAGRIYSYNEQFF
cdr3_nt: TGTGCCACCAGTGCAGGGCGGATATACTCCTACAATGAGCAGTTCTTC

clone_size: -
j_call: TRBJ2-1
v_call: TRBV5-1
d_call: -
cdr3_aa: CASSLDRLIYNEQFF
cdr3_nt: TGCGCCAGCAGCTTGGATCGGCTCATCTACAATGAGCAGTTCTTC

clone_size: -
j_call: TRBJ2-1
v_call: TRBV18
d_call: TRBD2
cdr3_aa: CASSLRTSGRASYNEQFF
cdr3_nt: TGTGCCAGCTCATTACGGACTAGCGGGAGGGCTTCCTACAATGAGCAGTTCTTC

clone_size: few
j_call: TRBJ1-3
v_call: TRBV12-3/TRBV12-4
d_call: -
cdr3_aa: CASKTDRSSGNTIYF
cdr3_nt: TGTGCCAGCAAAACAGACAGATCCTCTGGAAACACCATATATTTT

clone_size: few
j_call: TRBJ1-3
v_call: TRBV6-5
d_call: -
cdr3_aa: CASSYSGRASGNTIYF
cdr3_nt: TGTGCCAGCAGTTACTCCGGGAGGGCGTCTGGAAACACCATATATTTT

clone_size: few
j_call: TRBJ2-7
v_call: TRBV20-1
d_call: TRBD2
cdr3_aa: CSAVLLAGLYEQYF
cdr3_nt: TGCAGTGCTGTGTTGCTAGCGGGACTTTACGAGCAGTACTTC

clone_size: -
j_call: TRBJ2-5
v_call: TRBV5-1
d_call: -
cdr3_aa: CASSLAGTLRETQYF
cdr3_nt: TGCGCCAGCAGCTTGGCAGGGACGCTGCGGGAGACCCAGTACTTC

clone_size: few
j_call: TRBJ2-5
v_call: TRBV7-9
d_call: TRBD2
cdr3_aa: CASSPGLDVETQYF
cdr3_nt: TGTGCCAGCAGCCCCGGACTAGATGTGGAGACCCAGTACTTC

clone_size: few
j_call: TRBJ2-5
v_call: TRBV29-1
d_call: -
cdr3_aa: CSHRGIETQYF
cdr3_nt: TGCAGCCACCGCGGGATTGAGACCCAGTACTTC

clone_size: -
j_call: TRBJ1-2
v_call: TRBV29-1
d_call: -
cdr3_aa: CSVEVGGFGYTF
cdr3_nt: TGCAGCGTTGAAGTTGGTGGATTTGGCTACACCTTC

clone_size: many
j_call: TRBJ2-3
v_call: TRBV7-9
d_call: TRBD2
cdr3_aa: CASSQTSGTDTQYF
cdr3_nt: TGTGCCAGCAGCCAGACTAGCGGCACAGATACGCAGTATTTT

clone_size: -
j_call: TRBJ2-5
v_call: TRBV9
d_call: -
cdr3_aa: CASSEPTEQETQYF
cdr3_nt: TGTGCCAGCAGCGAGCCGACAGAGCAAGAGACCCAGTACTTC

clone_size: few
j_call: TRBJ2-5
v_call: TRBV5-6
d_call: -
cdr3_aa: CASSKTQGTQETQYF
cdr3_nt: TGTGCCAGCAGCAAGACCCAGGGGACCCAAGAGACCCAGTACTTC

clone_size: few
j_call: TRBJ2-2
v_call: TRBV21-1
d_call: -
cdr3_aa: CASSKVRMGIRENTGELFF
cdr3_nt: TGTGCCAGCAGCAAAGTGAGGATGGGTATCCGCGAAAACACCGGGGAGCTGTTTTTT

clone_size: -
j_call: TRBJ2-1
v_call: TRBV29-1
d_call: -
cdr3_aa: CSGIGSSYNEQFF
cdr3_nt: TGCAGCGGGATAGGGAGCTCCTACAATGAGCAGTTCTTC

clone_size: few
j_call: TRBJ2-5
v_call: TRBV20-1
d_call: -
cdr3_aa: CSATPGRGQETQYF
cdr3_nt: TGCAGTGCTACCCCCGGGCGGGGCCAAGAGACCCAGTACTTC

clone_size: -
j_call: TRBJ2-1
v_call: TRBV2
d_call: -
cdr3_aa: CASSPFGPRDNEQFF
cdr3_nt: TGTGCCAGCAGTCCCTTCGGCCCTAGGGACAATGAGCAGTTCTTC

clone_size: -
j_call: TRBJ1-6
v_call: TRBV12-3/TRBV12-4
d_call: -
cdr3_aa: CASSLGGRANSPLHF
cdr3_nt: TGTGCCAGCAGTTTAGGTGGCAGGGCCAATTCACCCCTCCACTTT

clone_size: many
j_call: TRBJ2-1
v_call: TRBV5-1
d_call: TRBD1
cdr3_aa: CASSLGQGGFNEQFF
cdr3_nt: TGCGCCAGCAGCCTTGGACAGGGAGGTTTCAATGAGCAGTTCTTC

clone_size: few
j_call: TRBJ1-2
v_call: TRBV7-3
d_call: -
cdr3_aa: CASSVTGPTTYNYGYTF
cdr3_nt: TGTGCCAGCAGCGTAACAGGGCCCACTACTTATAACTATGGCTACACCTTC

clone_size: few
j_call: TRBJ2-7
v_call: TRBV7-9
d_call: -
cdr3_aa: CASSFKASYEQYF
cdr3_nt: TGTGCCAGCAGCTTTAAGGCCTCCTACGAGCAGTACTTC